Following are 31 T cell receptor beta chains from one sample sequenced in a study of a mutant IDH1 vaccine in newly diagnosed glioma. Time point reported: baseline, week 1 (first vaccination visit). Stated treatment: pre-vaccination baseline after standard-of-care therapy. Sequenced by immunoSEQ multiplex PCR; TCRdb stores in-frame clones only, minus some. Of about 88,000 clones in the sample, approximately 80% were seen once. The source was PBMCs, collected from a glioma patient treated with radiotherapy, temozolomide or both. The receptors derive from a middle-aged man with glioma. Some clones in this sample may be carry-over from other donors' samples.

This chain uses TRBV2 with TRBJ2-1; D may be TRBD1 or TRBD2 (5 bases each). The length of the CDR3 is 13 residues. V was trimmed by 6 bases and J by 4 bases, leaving 10 bases between them. The germline CDR1 and CDR2 sequences are SNHLY and FYNNEI. CDR3 sequence: CASSRDLYNEQFF. In nucleotides, the CDR3 is TGTGCCAGCAGCCGGGACCTTTACAATGAGCAGTTCTTC.

The chain combines TRBV5-6 with TRBJ2-7, with D perhaps TRBD2 (6 bases). The CDR3 contains 14 residues. The V end was cut by 4 bases, the J end by 0 bases, with 11 bases between. In germline, CDR1 is SGHDT, CDR2 YYEEEE. The DNA of the CDR3 is TGTGCCAGCAGCCCGCGGGGTCCCTCCTACGAGCAGTACTTC. Amino acids: CASSPRGPSYEQYF.

This clone appeared a few times. The V call is TRBV5-1, the J call TRBJ1-3; D gene unclear. Per germline, CDR1 SGHRS and CDR2 YFSETQ. The ends were cut back, 0 bases at V and 0 bases at J, with 10 bases in the middle. CDR3 length: 16 amino acids. The DNA of the CDR3 is TGCGCCAGCAGCTTGGTTTCCCCGAGCTCTGGAAACACCATATATTTT. Protein: CASSLVSPSSGNTIYF.

This chain uses TRBV5-1 with TRBJ1-2, with TRBD1 identical over 9 bases. Trimming at V came to 4 bases and at J to 4 bases, leaving 5 bases not matched to a gene. The CDR3 covers 14 residues. Germline CDR1 is SGHRS and CDR2 is YFSETQ. CDR3 nucleotide sequence: TGCGCCAGCAGCCCCGGACAGGGGCTCTATGGCTACACCTTC. It yields the protein CASSPGQGLYGYTF.

The gene calls are TRBV27 and TRBJ1-5, with TRBD1 identical over 9 bases. This CDR3 is 15 amino acids long. J was trimmed by 1 base and V by 6 bases; bases with no gene match: 4. Germline lookup yields CDR1 MNHEY and CDR2 SMNVEV (reference sequence). CDR3 in amino acids: CASRGTGTSNQPQHF. The CDR3 DNA follows: TGTGCCAGCAGAGGGACAGGGACCAGCAATCAGCCCCAGCATTTT.

The chain employs TRBV29-1 and TRBJ2-5; 8 bases are a match to TRBD1. Germline CDR1 and CDR2: SQVTM and ANQGSEA. This CDR3 spans 13 amino acids. V shed 7 bases, J shed 4 bases, and the junction held 8 bases outside the gene matches. The DNA for the CDR3 is TGCAGCGCCCCCGGACAGGGAAGAGAGACCCAGTACTTC. This gives the protein CSAPGQGRETQYF.

The chain recombines TRBV29-1 with TRBJ2-7; D ambiguous. The germline V gene encodes CDR1 SQVTM and CDR2 ANQGSEA. This CDR3 is built from 11 residues. The V end lost 5 bases, the J end lost 4 bases, and 9 bases lay between the germline ends. CDR3 DNA sequence: TGCAGCGTTACCACACTTTACGAGCAGTACTTC. The encoded protein is CSVTTLYEQYF.

The CDR3 loop reads CASSLATQQYF. The CDR3 bases are TGTGCCAGCAGCTTAGCGACCCAGCAGTACTTC. The J gene is TRBJ2-7, the V gene TRBV7-9; D uncertain. The germline gives CDR1 SEHNR, CDR2 FQNEAQ (reference sequence). The V gene lost 0 bases and the J gene lost 8 bases, with 5 bases spanning the gap. The CDR3 has 11 residues. Together with reference TRBV7-9 and TRBJ2-7, the CDR3 gives the full variable domain: DTGVSQNPRHKITKRGQNVTFRCDPISEHNRLYWYRQTLGQGPEFLTYFQNEAQLEKSRLLSDRFSAERPKGSFSTLEIQRTEQGDSAMYLCASSLATQQYFGPGTRLTVT.

The CDR3 reads CASGLPGSGEAYEQYF. The CDR3 bases are TGTGCTAGTGGTTTACCCGGAAGCGGGGAAGCCTACGAGCAGTACTTC. The chain carries TRBV12-5 and TRBJ2-7, with TRBD2 matching over 7 bases. The trim removed 3 bases at V and 2 bases at J, leaving 10 bases unmatched. This CDR3 is built from 16 residues. Germline assignment: CDR1 LGHNT and CDR2 FRNRAP.

This clone was counted between two and nine times. The chain recombines TRBV27 with TRBJ1-2; TRBD1 matches at 7 bases. The length of the CDR3 is 14 residues. The J segment lost 3 bases and the V segment lost 5 bases, leaving 6 bases of the junction unmatched. CDR1 and CDR2 (germline): MNHEY, SMNVEV (reference sequence). Here the CDR3 DNA reads TGTGCCAGCAGTATCCGACAGGGTGACTATGGCTACACCTTC. Encoded protein: CASSIRQGDYGYTF.

The rearrangement links TRBV9 to TRBJ2-5; TRBD2 is a possible D gene (7 bases). This CDR3 comprises 15 residues. V was trimmed by 3 bases and J by 7 bases, leaving 19 bases between them. The germline V gene has CDR1 SGDLS and CDR2 YYNGEE. The DNA of the CDR3 is TGTGCCAGCAGCGGACAGGAGGGGCGCGGGGGGACCCAGTACTTC. It codes for CASSGQEGRGGTQYF.

The chain is built from TRBV18 and TRBJ2-7; D is tentatively TRBD1 or TRBD2 (5 bases each). This CDR3 spans 17 amino acids. V was trimmed by 0 bases and J by 0 bases, leaving 15 bases between them. The germline V gene encodes CDR1 KGHSH and CDR2 LQKENI. DNA for the CDR3: TGTGCCAGCTCACCACCCCGGGGCCAGACAAGCTCCTACGAGCAGTACTTC. It yields the protein CASSPPRGQTSSYEQYF.

The chain carries TRBV30 and TRBJ2-7, with 7 bases lining up with TRBD1. The CDR3 spans 14 residues. J lost 5 bases, V lost 6 bases, and 13 bases had no gene match. Germline CDR1 is GTSNPN and CDR2 is SVGIG (reference sequence). The CDR3 nucleotides read TGTGCCTGCCCATTCACCGGGACAGCCCACGAGCAGTACTTC. Its protein product is CACPFTGTAHEQYF. Full variable domain (missing parts from reference TRBV30 and TRBJ2-7): SQTIHQWPATLVQPVGSPLSLECTVEGTSNPNLYWYRQAAGRGLQLLFYSVGIGQISSEVPQNLSASRPQDRQFILSSKKLLLSDSGFYLCACPFTGTAHEQYFGPGTRLTVT.

Here the CDR3 reads CASSEAPRSRSNSPLHF. Here the CDR3 DNA reads TGTGCCAGCAGTGAGGCCCCTAGGTCGAGGAGTAATTCACCCCTCCACTTT. The rearrangement links TRBV2 to TRBJ1-6, with unresolved D. Trimming stripped 3 bases from V and 6 bases from J, with 18 bases between. The germline gives CDR1 SNHLY, CDR2 FYNNEI. There are 17 residues in the CDR3.

V is TRBV29-1 and J is TRBJ2-2; 10 bases are a match to TRBD2. V trimming: 4 bases; J trimming: 4 bases; junction bases outside the gene matches: 3. The CDR3 has 14 residues. CDR1 and CDR2 from the germline V gene are SQVTM and ANQGSEA. CDR3 bases: TGCAGCGTTGGACTAGCGGGTTCCACCGGGGAGCTGTTTTTT. Translating gives CSVGLAGSTGELFF.

This chain uses TRBV7-2 with TRBJ2-1, with 7 bases that match TRBD1. The CDR3 runs to 16 residues. V trimming: 1 base; J trimming: 2 bases; junction bases outside the gene matches: 5. Germline values: CDR1 SGHTA, CDR2 FQGNSA. This chain's CDR3 is CASSLGGTATYNEQFF. The DNA for the CDR3 is TGTGCCAGCAGCTTAGGGGGGACAGCCACCTACAATGAGCAGTTCTTC.

The chain links TRBV4-1 to TRBJ1-5; weak D call: TRBD1 (5 bases). The V end was cut by 0 bases, the J end by 2 bases, with 8 bases between. CDR1 is MGHRA and CDR2 is YSYEKL in the germline V gene. This CDR3 is built from 15 residues. CDR3 sequence (DNA): TGCGCCAGCAGCCAAGAGGGACGGGGCAATCAGCCCCAGCATTTT. Translating it yields CASSQEGRGNQPQHF.

The V and J genes are TRBV4-1 and TRBJ2-7; D uncertain. Trimming left V 4 bases short and J 3 bases short, with 7 bases between. The CDR3 sequence is 12 residues long. Germline CDR1 reads MGHRA; CDR2 reads YSYEKL. Here the CDR3 reads CASSLGYYEQYF. The DNA for the CDR3 is TGCGCCAGCAGCCTAGGTTACTACGAGCAGTACTTC.

The rearrangement joins TRBV25-1 to TRBJ2-7; D ambiguous. CDR3 length equals 16 residues. Germline CDR1 MGHDK, CDR2 SYGVNS. Trimming stripped 7 bases from V and 5 bases from J, with 24 bases between. The CDR3 spells CASTPRLQAPRNEQYF. In nucleotides, the CDR3 is TGTGCCAGCACCCCCCGGTTACAAGCTCCGCGAAACGAGCAGTACTTC.

The chain combines TRBV5-1 with TRBJ1-6; D perhaps matches TRBD1 (6 bases). Germline-derived CDR1 and CDR2 are SGHRS and YFSETQ. This CDR3 is 13 amino acids long. Trimming took off 2 bases at V and 8 bases at J, with 8 bases between the two ends. CDR3 sequence: CASSLGGDSPLHF. The DNA for the CDR3 is TGCGCCAGCAGCTTAGGGGGGGATTCACCCCTCCACTTT.

Only a few counts were recorded for this clone. The chain uses TRBV13 and TRBJ1-4; D may be TRBD1 (5 bases). Germline CDR1 PRHDT, CDR2 FYEKMQ (reference sequence). CDR3 length: 17 amino acids. V shed 4 bases and J shed 5 bases, with 20 bases lying between them. This CDR3 reads CASSSSSRRGGNEKLFF. The CDR3 DNA is TGTGCCAGCAGCTCATCAAGTCGACGGGGGGGGAATGAAAAACTGTTTTTT.

The rearrangement links TRBV7-8 to TRBJ2-7; 7 nucleotides line up with TRBD1. CDR1 and CDR2 (germline): SGHVS, FQNEAQ. The V gene end was trimmed by 1 base and the J gene end by 4 bases; junction bases not matched to a gene: 4. This CDR3 has 14 residues. The CDR3 sequence: CASSLVMTGYEQYF. CDR3 nucleotide sequence: TGTGCCAGCAGCTTAGTAATGACAGGGTACGAGCAGTACTTC.

The V call is TRBV6-5, the J call TRBJ2-2, with 10 bases aligning to TRBD2. The CDR3 is 16 amino acids. With V trimmed by 2 bases and J by 3 bases, 3 bases remained unmatched. Germline CDR1 MNHEY, CDR2 SVGAGI. For the CDR3, the DNA is TGTGCCAGCAGTTACAGCGGGGGGGCCGACACCGGGGAGCTGTTTTTT. It translates to CASSYSGGADTGELFF.

The rearrangement links TRBV29-1 to TRBJ2-2, with 9 bases matching TRBD1. This CDR3 contains 17 residues. The junction had 14 bases not matched to a gene; V was cut back by 6 bases and J by 3 bases. Germline assignment: CDR1 SQVTM and CDR2 ANQGSEA. CDR3 amino acids: CSVLSPSGQGYTGELFF. The CDR3 DNA sequence: TGCAGCGTCCTATCCCCATCGGGACAGGGATACACCGGGGAGCTGTTTTTT.

The rearrangement uses TRBV4-1 and TRBJ1-2; 9 bases align to TRBD1. The CDR3 sequence is 16 residues long. Unmatched junction bases numbered 13, after V lost 3 bases and J lost 8 bases. Germline V gene sequence: CDR1 MGHRA, CDR2 YSYEKL. The CDR3 region is CASSQMGGQGTRGYTF. CDR3 DNA sequence: TGCGCCAGCAGCCAGATGGGGGGACAGGGAACTCGCGGCTACACCTTC.

The chain is built from TRBV5-1 and TRBJ1-2; TRBD1 is a possible D gene (6 bases). The germline V gene has CDR1 SGHRS and CDR2 YFSETQ. The CDR3 sequence is 14 residues long. V was trimmed by 3 bases and J by 8 bases, leaving 17 bases between them. This CDR3 reads CASSWGGSQGGYTF. The DNA for the CDR3 is TGCGCCAGCAGCTGGGGTGGCAGCCAGGGGGGCTACACCTTC.

The chain recombines TRBV4-1 with TRBJ1-2; 8 bases align to TRBD1. Trimming cost V 0 bases and J 5 bases; bases outside gene matches: 11. The CDR3 length is 17 residues. Germline CDR1 MGHRA, CDR2 YSYEKL. Written as DNA, the CDR3 is TGCGCCAGCAGCCAAGATCCTACTCAGGGGGCGCGGTATGGCTACACCTTC. Encoded protein: CASSQDPTQGARYGYTF.

The V gene is TRBV5-6, the J gene TRBJ2-5, with TRBD2 identical over 9 bases. V gave up 1 base and J gave up 1 base; unmatched junction bases: 2. The V gene's germline CDR1 is SGHDT and CDR2 YYEEEE. The CDR3 sequence is 15 residues long. The DNA for the CDR3 is TGTGCCAGCAGCTTGCTTAGCGGGGGCCAAGAGACCCAGTACTTC. Encoded protein: CASSLLSGGQETQYF.

The gene calls are TRBV14 and TRBJ1-3; D is unresolved. V shed 4 bases and J shed 0 bases, with 7 bases lying between them. CDR3 size: 14 residues. Germline V gives CDR1 SGHDN, CDR2 FVKESK. DNA for the CDR3: TGTGCCAGCAGCCTACAAGTCTCTGGAAACACCATATATTTT. Protein product: CASSLQVSGNTIYF.

This chain links TRBV6-1 with TRBJ2-3, with TRBD1 identical over 11 bases. V shed 6 bases, J shed 6 bases, and the junction held 8 bases outside the gene matches. The germline V gene encodes CDR1 MNHNS and CDR2 SASEGT. The CDR3 sequence is 15 residues long. The CDR3: CASRKGQGGKDTQYF. CDR3 in DNA: TGTGCCAGCAGGAAGGGACAGGGGGGAAAGGATACGCAGTATTTT.

In regard to this clone: Compared with germline, one end of the junction differs, possibly owing to a read error. The chain has TRBV25-1 and TRBJ1-1; D not resolved. This CDR3 has 15 residues. Germline lookup yields CDR1 MGHDK and CDR2 SYGVNS. The CDR3, as DNA: TGTGCCAGCAGTGATCGCCTAAACAAGAACACTGAAGCTCTCTTT. It encodes CASSDRLNKNTEALF.